This TCR beta chain is drawn from a study of blood T cell repertoires in COVID-19. Study summary: Samples representing acute and convalescent COVID-19 were sourced from the United States, Italy and Spain.

Under the authors' procedure: Cell counts per sample came from amplifying reference gene primers. Clones were sequenced by immunoSEQ multiplex PCR, and TCRdb holds only the in-frame ones, with some missing. D and trimming come from the DNA, and the V and J calls and clone size come from that table. The sample gives under 85,000 clones, around 85% of which show up once; roughly 5% is in the top ten. Trimming took off 4 bases at V and 4 bases at J, with 14 bases between the two ends. The CDR3 extends over 14 amino acids. CDR1 is SGHRS, CDR2 YFSETQ, per germline. The genes are TRBV5-1 and TRBJ2-5; D might be TRBD1 (5 bases). Material: peripheral blood. The sequence was collected from a man older than 75 with acute or convalescent COVID-19. The DNA for the CDR3 is TGCGCCAGCAGCCCGGGTCAGGGTCGAGAGACCCAGTACTTC. Protein sequence: CASSPGQGRETQYF.